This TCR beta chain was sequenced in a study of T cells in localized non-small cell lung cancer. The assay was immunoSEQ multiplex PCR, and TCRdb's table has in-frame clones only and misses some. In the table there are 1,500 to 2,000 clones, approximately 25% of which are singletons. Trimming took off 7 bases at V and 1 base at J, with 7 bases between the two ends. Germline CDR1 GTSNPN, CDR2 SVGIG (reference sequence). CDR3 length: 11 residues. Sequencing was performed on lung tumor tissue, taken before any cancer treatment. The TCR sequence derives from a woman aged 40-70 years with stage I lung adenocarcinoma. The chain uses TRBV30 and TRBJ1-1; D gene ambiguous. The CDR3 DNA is TGTGCCTCTGAGAGGAACACTGAAGCTTTCTTT. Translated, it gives CASERNTEAFF.